This is a list of T cell receptor beta chains from one sample in a study of response to subunit inactivated influenza vaccine. TCRdb reanalysed the RT-PCR reads using MiXCR and keeps one entry per CDR3 protein. The sample contains around 570,000 distinct CDR3 sequences, 6.5% to 8% of which appear only once. The material was PBMCs from blood, obtained about 23 months after vaccination. Receptor source: a man in his fifties or sixties who received an inactivated influenza vaccine. CDR3s include the opening cysteine and the closing phenylalanine or tryptophan. Each record gives: J gene, D gene, V gene, clone size, CDR3 DNA, CDR3 protein. D genes are given only for firm matches. A row's size may be missing; if present it is once, few, many or a size class.

TRBJ2-1 | . | TRBV21-1 | few | TGTGCCAGCAGCACTAGGACTAGCGTCTACAATGAGCAGTTCTTC | CASSTRTSVYNEQFF
TRBJ1-4 | . | TRBV18 | . | TGTGCCAGCTCACCCTCGGGACGGAGAGGCGAAAAACTGTTTTTT | CASSPSGRRGEKLFF
TRBJ2-5 | TRBD2 | TRBV29-1 | many | TGCAGCGTTGAACAAGGGACTAGCGGGAGGTACTTC | CSVEQGTSGRYF
TRBJ2-3 | TRBD1 | TRBV5-1 | many | TGCGCCAGCAGCCTCACCGGGACAGGGAAAGATACGCAGTATTTT | CASSLTGTGKDTQYF
TRBJ2-5 | TRBD1 | TRBV5-1 | few | TGCGCCAGCAGTCTTCTCCCGGGACAGGGGGCTATGGAGACCCAGTACTTC | CASSLLPGQGAMETQYF
TRBJ2-3 | TRBD2 | TRBV5-4 | few | TGTGCCAGCAGCCCTAGGGGAGGGCCAACAGATACGCAGTATTTT | CASSPRGGPTDTQYF
TRBJ2-1 | TRBD2 | TRBV10-3 | . | TGTGCCATCAGTGTGACTAGCGGGGATGAGCAGTTCTTC | CAISVTSGDEQFF
TRBJ2-1 | TRBD2 | TRBV4-1 | . | TGCGCCAGCAGCCACGTTTTAGAACTAGCGGGGAACAATGAGCAGTTCTTC | CASSHVLELAGNNEQFF
TRBJ2-2 | TRBD2 | TRBV5-1 | few | TGCGCCAGCAGCTGGACCCCCCCAACTAGCGGGAACACCGGGGAGCTGTTTTTT | CASSWTPPTSGNTGELFF
TRBJ1-1 | . | TRBV11-2 | many | TGTGCCAGCAGCTCTCGGGGGGCGCCGAACACTGAAGCTTTCTTT | CASSSRGAPNTEAFF
TRBJ2-1 | TRBD2 | TRBV27 | many | TGTGCCAGCAGTTTATCGGCGGGAGCTTGGAATGAGCAGTTCTTC | CASSLSAGAWNEQFF
TRBJ2-5 | . | TRBV5-1 | . | TGCGCCAGCAGCCCAGACGGAGTACAAGAGACCCAGTACTTC | CASSPDGVQETQYF
TRBJ1-6 | . | TRBV4-1 | . | TGCGCCAGCAGCCAAGAAGCAGTCCGGTACGTCTCACCCCTCCACTTT | CASSQEAVRYVSPLHF
TRBJ1-1 | . | TRBV7-2 | . | TGTGCCAGCAGTTACATGTTGAACACTGAAGCTTTCTTT | CASSYMLNTEAFF
TRBJ2-4 | . | TRBV14 | many | TGTGCCAGCAGCCTAGTAGGAAACATTCAGTACTTC | CASSLVGNIQYF
TRBJ2-5 | TRBD1 | TRBV28 | few | TGTGCCAGCAGTATAAGACAGGGGTCTCACGAGACCCAGTACTTC | CASSIRQGSHETQYF
TRBJ2-1 | . | TRBV6-2/TRBV6-3 | . | TGTGCCAGCAGGCAAGAAAATGAGCAGTTCTTC | CASRQENEQFF
TRBJ2-3 | TRBD1 | TRBV20-1 | . | TGCAGTGTTCCGGACAGGAGGATGAACACAGATACGCAGTATTTT | CSVPDRRMNTDTQYF
TRBJ2-7 | TRBD2 | TRBV7-9 | . | TGTGCCAGCAGCTTAGCGGCGACTAGCGGGAGCCCCTACGAGCAGTACTTC | CASSLAATSGSPYEQYF
TRBJ2-7 | . | TRBV12-3/TRBV12-4 | few | TGTGCCAGCAGTTTTGTCCTAGGGGACAACCCCTACGAGCAGTACTTC | CASSFVLGDNPYEQYF
TRBJ2-7 | . | TRBV7-8 | few | TGTGCCAGCAGCCAGGACAGACATTCCTACGAGCAGTACTTC | CASSQDRHSYEQYF
TRBJ2-3 | TRBD2 | TRBV29-1 | . | TGCAGCGTTGAAGACCCGGGACTAGCGACCTACAGCACAGATACGCAGTATTTT | CSVEDPGLATYSTDTQYF